This T cell receptor (beta chain) was sequenced during a study of cytomegalovirus exposure and HLA in healthy donors (dated by TCRdb to 2017 to 2019). Regarding the research as a whole: An earlier analysis of more than 550 of the donors reported roughly 300 Gb of sequence data and about 120 million unique TCR beta sequences obtained from about 179 million T cells. Approximately 310 gigabases of sequencing data and roughly 90 million unique TCR sequences were included in an early release covering about 600 HLA-typed donors. The genetic ancestry cluster associated with self-reported Caucasian donors included roughly 84% of the approximately 400 genotyped donors. The study aimed to test whether signatures of past pathogen exposure could be identified by cataloging public T cell receptors. The study used immunosequencing to profile the T cell repertoires of 666 subjects and linked those repertoires to cytomegalovirus serostatus. Along with the roughly 700-subject first cohort, a separate validation cohort of around 110 different subjects was used. To predict cytomegalovirus infection status, the study combined high-throughput TCR immunosequencing, statistical association of individual TCRs with disease status, and machine learning. To study patterns of TCR occurrence, a later analysis re-analyzed previously published TCR beta repertoires from 700 or so donors and added high-resolution HLA genotyping. Rather than drawing on any new phenotypic data, the later analysis identified candidate immune exposures from TCR beta sequences and the way those sequences occurred across donors. An earlier analysis of about 620 of the donors applied high-throughput TCR beta sequencing to assess whether each TCR beta V gene segment acted as functional or pseudogenic. Donor age, sex, ethnicity and CMV serostatus were collected together with the repertoire data. A later genetic analysis used genome-wide SNP genotypes for about three fifths of the roughly 700 donors, treating that subset as a discovery cohort. All discovery cohort repertoires had been generated on a single sequencing platform. HLA typing included class I and class II loci at four-digit resolution. Typing coverage differed by locus: A, B, C, DRB1 and DQB1 were typed in roughly 629-630 donors, DQA1 in roughly 500, DPA1 in 600 to 610, and DPB1 in 400 to 490. A few DR-DQ haplotypes were handled as single units for association and clustering because linkage in the cohort was strong. On average, around 240,000 unique TCR beta nucleotide sequences were sequenced per donor among more than 350 genotyped donors of the cohort, with about 17% of those sequences being non-productive. Beyond this particular receptor, the publication reports: In a later analysis, HLA-associated TCR beta chains showed more clonal expansion and lower generation probabilities than non-associated chains that were equally common. A further reported finding was that TCR beta sequences accurately predicted the HLA-A and HLA-B alleles for most subjects in the first cohort. In this cohort, only TCR beta chains were sequenced, and detectable features were limited by the absence of alpha or paired-chain data. Across donors, most TCR sequences were observed very rarely, whereas some public TCRs were present in many individuals. Compared with the approximately 670-donor mean, donors in an Asian-associated ancestry cluster had fewer N-insertions in productive TCRs, according to a later genetic analysis. When HLA alleles, especially DR and DQ, strongly co-occurred, TCR associations were difficult to assign to individual alleles. In a later analysis, TCR association rates were found to vary across HLA loci, with the most associated TCRs seen for DRB1 alleles and the fewest for HLA-C alleles. According to the authors, the approach could potentially be generalized to other disease states and immunological phenotypes. A cluster of highly shared sequence variants was judged likely to be a technical artifact of the sequencing pipeline. A later analysis reported that several top co-occurrence clusters appeared linked to parvovirus B19, influenza, CMV and Epstein-Barr virus. Over 15 rarely observed V segments, including chromosome 9 orphons, were excluded from the earlier analysis of almost 600 of the donors because counts were too low. In a later analysis, most CMV-associated TCR beta chains were found to appear HLA-restricted, with HLA associations seemingly driven largely by CMV exposure. The 87-base-pair reads could not distinguish some IMGT-functional V segments, including TRBV6-2 and TRBV6-3, so those segments were excluded. Linkage disequilibrium might explain the correlated functional status among segregating V segments, but an unknown experimental factor could not be ruled out. Because HLA typing was unavailable for some donors at each locus, only the typed subset was used in association tests. Presence/absence analyses assumed roughly uniform sequencing depth across donors, an assumption that may not hold. In an earlier analysis of about 600 of the donors, most TCR beta V segments appeared in productive rearrangements about 87% or about 30% of the time, broadly matching IMGT annotations. A few of the identified cytomegalovirus-associated TCR beta chains were confirmed in vitro to be specific for cytomegalovirus antigens. In a later analysis, about 16,000 TCR beta sequences were associated with specific HLA alleles at a false discovery rate of 0.05. For the cohort, immune exposure information was limited to CMV serostatus. A later genetic analysis associated a missense DCLRE1C variant with V-gene and J-gene trimming of TCR beta chains, and an independent cohort replicated the association. The study gave a list of 150 to 200 TCR beta chains associated with cytomegalovirus. Cytomegalovirus status was reported to be diagnosed by the classifier with high specificity and sensitivity in both the original and validation cohorts.

The library came from the immunoSEQ multiplex PCR assay. A mixture of 60 forward primers for TCR Vbeta segments and 13 reverse primers for TCR Jbeta segments was used in the multiplex PCR. The CDR3 region of rearranged TCR beta genes was amplified from genomic DNA by a multiplex PCR assay. Amplified TCR beta libraries were sequenced as 87-base-pair reads on the Illumina HiSeq System. In the original analysis: In a later analysis, roughly 80 million unique TCR beta chains were counted across the roughly 700 repertoires, and roughly 11 million of these chains were shared by at least two donors. To remove PCR and sequencing errors, raw reads were error-corrected and collapsed into unique sequences using a nearest-neighbor algorithm that merged closely related sequences. CDR3 sequences were aligned to IMGT reference sequences to assign V, D and J gene segments. For a sequence to be retained, at least a six-nucleotide match to both a V gene segment and a J gene segment was required. A rearrangement was called productive if the CDR3 had no stop codons and remained in frame with V and J, and every other rearrangement was called non-productive. CDR3 was defined by IMGT convention, running from the second conserved V-encoded cysteine to the conserved J-encoded phenylalanine. The earlier analysis of some 580 of the donors excluded any sequence lacking an unambiguous match to a single V gene segment. In an earlier analysis of approximately 550 of the donors, V segments were called functional above 56.7% productive rearrangements and were called segregating when the between-donor standard deviation exceeded 5%. To diagnose cytomegalovirus status from the catalog of TCR beta chain sequences, a statistical classification framework was built. A later analysis assigned V and J genes by comparing TCR nucleotide sequences with IMGT/GENE-DB human TR gene sequences. The TCRdist pipeline was used in a later analysis to assign CDR3 sequences and most-parsimonious VDJ recombination scenarios. In a later analysis, each TCR beta chain was defined by its CDR3 amino acid sequence together with its V-gene family, and reads lacking a unique V-gene family were excluded. In a later analysis, approximately 640 highly shared, low-generation-probability nucleotide sequences were removed to address suspected cross-contamination and a sequencing artifact. In a later analysis, a clonal expansion index for each public chain was calculated from normalized within-repertoire ranks of inferred template counts. A later analysis computed generation probabilities with a VDJ recombination model fitted to out-of-frame rearrangements, and checked the results against IGoR. In a later analysis, TCR-TCR, TCR-HLA and TCR-CMV co-occurrence was scored with hypergeometric tests, and a repertoire-size bias correction was applied to TCR pairs. In a later analysis, false discovery rates were estimated by permuting HLA or CMV assignments 20 times. A later analysis grouped co-occurring TCRs with DBSCAN, adding TCRdist sequence similarity when clustering within HLA-allele-positive subsets. Co-occurrence clustering excluded repertoires with fewer than 30,000 or more than 120,000 public chains, plus five with anomalous nucleotide sharing. TCRdb took this table from immuneACCESS and kept in-frame rearrangements with V and J called. Such tables lack part of the clones; where checked against another copy, unresolved V genes explain under half of the gap, and the rest is unexplained. V, J and clone size are taken as reported in that table, and D and trimming were inferred from the DNA itself. The sample contains around 99,000 clones, about 80% of them found a single time. More than 6% of the sample belongs to the ten largest clones.

The germline V gene (reference sequence) sets CDR1 to LNHDA and CDR2 to SQIVND. A distance of 7 bases separates the germline ends of V and J, which lose 5 bases and 0 bases respectively. The CDR3 sequence holds 14 residues, the cysteine and phenylalanine included. Just the 42-base CDR3 DNA is kept, in frame starting at base 1. In total, approximately 700 healthy bone marrow donors made up the cohort. Cohort members were all nominally healthy when sampled, although unrecorded immune exposures were likely present. The donor was CMV seropositive and was included in the group of 289 seropositive cohort members. Each donor provided a peripheral blood sample, and peripheral blood mononuclear cells were used for TCR beta sequencing. Genomic DNA was extracted from the blood cell samples with the Qiagen DNeasy Blood Extraction Kit. A remark on this clone: Its recognized antigen is unknown. Base qualities are missing; no much larger clone stands one base away.

The sequence is built from TRBV19 and TRBJ2-2; the D gene is unclear. What was sequenced was PBMCs. This TCR came from a woman aged 45 to 65 in good health and CMV-seropositive. The CDR3: CASSVTANTGELFF. The nucleotides read TGTGCCAGTAGTGTGACTGCGAACACCGGGGAGCTGTTTTTT. The full variable domain, with segments outside the CDR3 supplied by the reference TRBV19 and TRBJ2-2 proteins, appears as DGGITQSPKYLFRKEGQNVTLSCEQNLNHDAMYWYRQDPGQGLRLIYYSQIVNDFQKGDIAEGYSVSREKKESFPLTVTSAQKNPTAFYLCASSVTANTGELFFGEGSRLTVL.